In its sample, the clone carrying this TCR beta chain was seen a few times. Its antigen is currently unknown. These data originate in a study of response to subunit inactivated influenza vaccine. General study points: The authors suggested that few new T cells are recruited per seasonal influenza vaccination.

TCRdb recomputed calls from the RT-PCR reads with MiXCR, one row per CDR3 protein. The repertoire holds about 650,000 distinct CDR3 sequences, with about 15% as singletons. Germline assignment: CDR1 MDHEN and CDR2 SYDVKM. V dropped 5 bases and J dropped 3; count of bases not matched to a gene: 10. This CDR3 region has 17 residues. The chain joins TRBV28 to TRBJ2-7; TRBD2 agrees at 13 bases. The TCR originated in a middle-aged man who received an inactivated influenza vaccine. Sequenced here: PBMCs from blood, sampled about 14 days before vaccination. The CDR3 nucleotides read TGTGCCAGCAGTCCTCGAGGGGGACTAGCGGGATTCTACGAGCAGTACTTC. Its translation is CASSPRGGLAGFYEQYF. The whole variable domain, filled in from reference TRBV28 and TRBJ2-7, reads DVKVTQSSRYLVKRTGEKVFLECVQDMDHENMFWYRQDPGLGLRLIYFSYDVKMKEKGDIPEGYSVSREKKERFSLILESASTNQTSMYLCASSPRGGLAGFYEQYFGPGTRLTVT.